The T cell receptor beta chain under discussion was sequenced for a study of T cells after yellow fever vaccination. Study at large: The fractions with low cell numbers were processed using SMART-Seq v4 Ultra Low Input.

5'RACE template switching produced TCR cDNA carrying a universal primer site and UMIs. MiXCR, applied by TCRdb to the 5' RACE reads, yields one record per CDR3 protein. The sample has over 150,000 distinct CDR3 sequences, about 6% seen once. The germline V gene encodes CDR1 MGHRA and CDR2 YSYEKL. The V gene end was trimmed by 3 bases and the J gene end by 0 bases; junction bases not matched to a gene: 14. The CDR3 spans 21 residues. The specimen was CD4+ T cells sorted from PBMCs, collected on the day of the first yellow fever vaccination. The sequence was obtained from a man younger than 35 who received the YFV17D yellow fever vaccine. The chain carries TRBV4-1 and TRBJ2-3; 14 bases agree with TRBD2. For the CDR3, the DNA is TGCGCCAGCAGCCATCCTCCCGGGACTAGCGGGGGTCTGATGAGCACAGATACGCAGTATTTT. Protein: CASSHPPGTSGGLMSTDTQYF.